This record concerns one TCR beta chain sequence. These data are taken from a study of T-cell reconstitution after alpha-beta-depleted transplantation in children. A TCRbeta library incorporating unique molecular identifiers was prepared. TCRdb passed the PCR reads through MiXCR, listing each CDR3 protein once. The sample contains about 640,000 distinct CDR3 sequences, approximately 17% of which appear only once. CDR3 length: 14 residues. Germline CDR1 is ENHRY and CDR2 is SYGVKD. V trimming: 11 bases; J trimming: 4 bases; junction bases outside the gene matches: 7. This receptor was taken from a human donor who donated a stem cell graft to a child with acute myeloid leukemia. J is TRBJ2-3 and V is TRBV10-3; 12 bases align to TRBD2. The specimen comprised PBMCs from the stem cell graft donor, sampled from the stem cell graft. CDR3: CAVRTSGVADTQYF. The CDR3 DNA is TGTGCCGTCCGGACTAGCGGGGTTGCAGATACGCAGTATTTT.